These 7 T cell receptor beta chains were sequenced from one sample in a study of OX40 agonist ivuxolimab in advanced cancers. TCRdb's copy holds only in-frame clones and misses some; the assay was immunoSEQ multiplex PCR. This table has about 77,000 clones, around 83% appearing once. This sample comprised CD4+ or CD8+ T cells sorted from blood, obtained in a trial of the OX40 agonist ivuxolimab. The receptor source for this set is an adult with an advanced solid tumor such as melanoma, head and neck, liver or kidney cancer.

The CDR3: CASSRTSGPYEQYF. CDR3 nucleotides: TGTGCCAGCAGTCGGACTAGCGGCCCCTACGAGCAGTACTTC. V gene TRBV6-5 combines with J gene TRBJ2-7; TRBD2 aligns across 10 bases. Per germline, CDR1 MNHEY and CDR2 SVGAGI. The CDR3 is 14 residues long. V was pared by 5 bases and J by 2 bases, with 3 bases of the junction left unmatched.

The chain carries TRBV5-1 and TRBJ1-4, with D perhaps matching TRBD1 (5 bases). CDR1 is SGHRS, CDR2 YFSETQ, per germline. V lost 1 base, J lost 4 bases, and 8 bases lay in between. The CDR3 sequence is 14 residues long. The CDR3 protein is CASSLLGDNEKLFF. The DNA for the CDR3 is TGCGCCAGCAGCTTGCTGGGGGATAATGAAAAACTGTTTTTT.

This rearrangement joins TRBV28 to TRBJ1-5; no firm D call. V was trimmed by 5 bases and J by 2 bases, leaving 4 bases between them. Germline CDR1 MDHEN, CDR2 SYDVKM. The CDR3 sequence is 12 residues long. The CDR3 DNA is TGTGCCAGCAGTATGGGCAATCAGCCCCAGCATTTT. This encodes CASSMGNQPQHF.

This clone has more than one count but fewer than ten. The chain links TRBV28 to TRBJ1-4; weak D call: TRBD1 (6 bases). The CDR3 runs to 15 residues. Trimming shortened V by 6 bases and J by 2 bases, and 13 bases separated the two germline ends. Germline V gene data show CDR1 as MDHEN and CDR2 as SYDVKM. The CDR3 region is CASRWNGGTNEKLFF. The CDR3 nucleotides are TGTGCCAGCAGGTGGAACGGGGGCACTAATGAAAAACTGTTTTTT. The variable domain in full, with the rest retrieved from reference TRBV28 and TRBJ1-4, is DVKVTQSSRYLVKRTGEKVFLECVQDMDHENMFWYRQDPGLGLRLIYFSYDVKMKEKGDIPEGYSVSREKKERFSLILESASTNQTSMYLCASRWNGGTNEKLFFGSGTQLSVL.

This clone was counted once. V is TRBV7-8 and J is TRBJ1-5; 7 bases line up with TRBD1. V lost 5 bases to trimming and J lost 8 bases; unmatched junction nucleotides: 12. CDR3 length: 15 amino acids. Germline CDR1 SGHVS, CDR2 FQNEAQ. The CDR3 spells CASSPGGRGGEPQHF. CDR3 coding DNA: TGTGCCAGCAGCCCAGGGGGTCGGGGTGGAGAGCCCCAGCATTTT.

The V and J genes are TRBV30 and TRBJ2-7, with 7 bases lining up with TRBD1. Trimming cost V 3 bases and J 0 bases; bases outside gene matches: 8. This CDR3 is 15 amino acids long. The V gene's germline CDR1 is GTSNPN and CDR2 SVGIG (reference sequence). The CDR3 loop reads CAWSQTGFSSYEQYF. The CDR3 region has the DNA TGTGCCTGGAGCCAGACAGGGTTTAGCTCCTACGAGCAGTACTTC. Full variable domain (missing parts from reference TRBV30 and TRBJ2-7): SQTIHQWPATLVQPVGSPLSLECTVEGTSNPNLYWYRQAAGRGLQLLFYSVGIGQISSEVPQNLSASRPQDRQFILSSKKLLLSDSGFYLCAWSQTGFSSYEQYFGPGTRLTVT.

J is TRBJ1-2 and V is TRBV7-2; D uncertain. This CDR3 spans 13 amino acids. The germline CDR1 and CDR2 sequences are SGHTA and FQGNSA. V lost 3 bases and J 5 bases, leaving 10 bases between the germline ends. The CDR3 loop is CASSFAQLYGYTF. The CDR3 bases are TGTGCCAGCAGCTTTGCCCAGTTGTATGGCTACACCTTC. The complete variable domain, with remaining parts taken from reference TRBV7-2 and TRBJ1-2, reads GAGVSQSPSNKVTEKGKDVELRCDPISGHTALYWYRQSLGQGLEFLIYFQGNSAPDKSGLPSDRFSAERTGGSVSTLTIQRTQQEDSAVYLCASSFAQLYGYTFGSGTRLTVV.